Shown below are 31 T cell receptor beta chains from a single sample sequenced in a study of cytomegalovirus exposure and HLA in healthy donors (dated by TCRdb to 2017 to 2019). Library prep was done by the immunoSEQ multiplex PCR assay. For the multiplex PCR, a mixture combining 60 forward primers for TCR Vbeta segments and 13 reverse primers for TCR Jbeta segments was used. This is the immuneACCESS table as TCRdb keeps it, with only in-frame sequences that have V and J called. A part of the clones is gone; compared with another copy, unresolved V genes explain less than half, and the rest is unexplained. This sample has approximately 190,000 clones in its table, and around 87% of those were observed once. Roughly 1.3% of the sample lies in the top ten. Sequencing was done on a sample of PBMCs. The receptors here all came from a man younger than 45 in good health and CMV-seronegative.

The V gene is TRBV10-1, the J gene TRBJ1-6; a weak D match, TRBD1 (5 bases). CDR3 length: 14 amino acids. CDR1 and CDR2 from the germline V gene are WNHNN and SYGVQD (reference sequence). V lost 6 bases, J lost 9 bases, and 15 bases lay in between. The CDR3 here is CASSPAGLSSPLHF. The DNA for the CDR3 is TGCGCCAGCAGCCCCGCAGGGTTGTCTTCACCCCTCCACTTT.

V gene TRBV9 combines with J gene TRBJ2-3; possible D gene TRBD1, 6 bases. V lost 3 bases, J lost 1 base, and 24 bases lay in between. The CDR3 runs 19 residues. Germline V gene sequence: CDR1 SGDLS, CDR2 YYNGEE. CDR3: CASSAPRGTGPFGTDTQYF. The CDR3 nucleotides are TGTGCCAGCAGCGCACCCCGGGGTACAGGGCCTTTTGGCACAGATACGCAGTATTTT.

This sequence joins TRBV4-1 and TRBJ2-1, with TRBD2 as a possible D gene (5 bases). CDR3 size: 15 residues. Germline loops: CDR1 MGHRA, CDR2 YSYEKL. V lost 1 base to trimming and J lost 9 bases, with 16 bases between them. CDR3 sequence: CASSQAQTTSSEQFF. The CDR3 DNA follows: TGCGCCAGCAGCCAAGCCCAAACCACTAGTTCTGAGCAGTTCTTC.

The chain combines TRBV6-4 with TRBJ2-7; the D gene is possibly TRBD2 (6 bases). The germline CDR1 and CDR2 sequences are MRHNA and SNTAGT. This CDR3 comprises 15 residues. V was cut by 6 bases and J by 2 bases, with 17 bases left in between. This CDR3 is CASSEERLEAYEQYF. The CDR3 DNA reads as TGTGCCAGCAGCGAGGAGAGACTAGAGGCCTACGAGCAGTACTTC.

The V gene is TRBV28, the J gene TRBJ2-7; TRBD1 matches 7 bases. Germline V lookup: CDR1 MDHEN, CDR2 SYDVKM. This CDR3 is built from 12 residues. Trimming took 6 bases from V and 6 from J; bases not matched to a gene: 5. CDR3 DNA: TGTGCCAGCAGCACGACAGGGCTCGAGCAGTACTTC. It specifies CASSTTGLEQYF.

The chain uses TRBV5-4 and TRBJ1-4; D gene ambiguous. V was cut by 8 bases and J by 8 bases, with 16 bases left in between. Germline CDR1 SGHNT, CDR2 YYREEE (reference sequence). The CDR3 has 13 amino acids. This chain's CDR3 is CASSVEGGEKLFF. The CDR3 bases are TGTGCCAGTTCGGTGGAGGGTGGGGAAAAACTGTTTTTT.

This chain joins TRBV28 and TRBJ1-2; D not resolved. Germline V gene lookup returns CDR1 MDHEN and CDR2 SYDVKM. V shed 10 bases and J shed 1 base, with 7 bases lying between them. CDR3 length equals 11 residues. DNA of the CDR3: TGTGCCACCGGACTTAACTATGGCTACACCTTC. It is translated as CATGLNYGYTF.

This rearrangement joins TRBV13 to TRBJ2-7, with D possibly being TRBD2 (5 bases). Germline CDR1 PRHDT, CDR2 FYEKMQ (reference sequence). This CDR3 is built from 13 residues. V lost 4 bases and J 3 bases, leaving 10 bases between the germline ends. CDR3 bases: TGTGCCAGCAGCTCAGCCAGCGGCTACGAGCAGTACTTC. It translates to CASSSASGYEQYF.

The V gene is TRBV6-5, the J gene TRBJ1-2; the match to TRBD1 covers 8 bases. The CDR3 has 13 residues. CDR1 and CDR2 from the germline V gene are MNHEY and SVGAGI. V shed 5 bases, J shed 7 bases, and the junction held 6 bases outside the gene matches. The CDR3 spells CASSRTGFSGYTF. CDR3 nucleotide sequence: TGTGCCAGCAGTCGGACAGGGTTCAGTGGCTACACCTTC.

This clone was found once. CDR3 amino acids: CASSEDSVASGNTIYF. The CDR3 DNA is TGCGCCAGCAGCGAAGACAGTGTAGCCTCTGGAAACACCATATATTTT. The chain uses TRBV5-1 and TRBJ1-3; D might be TRBD1 (5 bases). In germline, CDR1 is SGHRS, CDR2 YFSETQ. V lost 4 bases, J lost 0 bases, and 14 bases lay in between. CDR3 length equals 16 residues.

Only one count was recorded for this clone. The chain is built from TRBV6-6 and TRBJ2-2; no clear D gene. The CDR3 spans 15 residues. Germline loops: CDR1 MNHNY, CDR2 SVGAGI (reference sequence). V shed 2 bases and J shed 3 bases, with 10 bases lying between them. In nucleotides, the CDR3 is TGTGCCAGCAGTTACGGTGGGCTACACACCGGGGAGCTGTTTTTT. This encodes CASSYGGLHTGELFF.

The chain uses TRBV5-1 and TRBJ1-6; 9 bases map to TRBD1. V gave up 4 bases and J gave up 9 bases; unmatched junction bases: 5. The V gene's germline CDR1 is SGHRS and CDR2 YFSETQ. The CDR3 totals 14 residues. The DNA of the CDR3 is TGCGCCAGCAGCCCCGGGACAGGGAGTTCACCCCTCCACTTT. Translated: CASSPGTGSSPLHF.

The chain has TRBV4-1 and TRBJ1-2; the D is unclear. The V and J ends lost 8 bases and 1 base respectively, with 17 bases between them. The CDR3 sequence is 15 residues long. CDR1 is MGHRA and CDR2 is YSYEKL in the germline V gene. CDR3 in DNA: TGCGCCAGCGTACCCGGTCCGGGAAATAACTATGGCTACACCTTC. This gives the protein CASVPGPGNNYGYTF.

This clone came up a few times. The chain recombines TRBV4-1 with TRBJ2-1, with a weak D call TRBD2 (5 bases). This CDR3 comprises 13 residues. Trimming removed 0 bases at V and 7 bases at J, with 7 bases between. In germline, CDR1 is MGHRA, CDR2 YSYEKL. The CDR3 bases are TGCGCCAGCAGCCAAGATACGGGAAATGAGCAGTTCTTC. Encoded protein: CASSQDTGNEQFF.

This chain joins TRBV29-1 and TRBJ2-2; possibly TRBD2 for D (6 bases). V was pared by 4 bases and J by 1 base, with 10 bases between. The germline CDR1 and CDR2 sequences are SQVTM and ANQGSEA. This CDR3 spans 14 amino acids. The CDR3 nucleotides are TGCAGCGTTGGTAATAGCGGGAACACCGGGGAGCTGTTTTTT. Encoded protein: CSVGNSGNTGELFF.

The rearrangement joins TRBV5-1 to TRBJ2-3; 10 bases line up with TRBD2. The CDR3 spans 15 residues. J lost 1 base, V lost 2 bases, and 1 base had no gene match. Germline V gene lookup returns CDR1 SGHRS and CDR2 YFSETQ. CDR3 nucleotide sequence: TGCGCCAGCAGCTTCGGGACTAGCGGCACAGATACGCAGTATTTT. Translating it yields CASSFGTSGTDTQYF. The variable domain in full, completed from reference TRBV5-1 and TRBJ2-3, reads KAGVTQTPRYLIKTRGQQVTLSCSPISGHRSVSWYQQTPGQGLQFLFEYFSETQRNKGNFPGRFSGRQFSNSRSEMNVSTLELGDSALYLCASSFGTSGTDTQYFGPGTRLTVL.

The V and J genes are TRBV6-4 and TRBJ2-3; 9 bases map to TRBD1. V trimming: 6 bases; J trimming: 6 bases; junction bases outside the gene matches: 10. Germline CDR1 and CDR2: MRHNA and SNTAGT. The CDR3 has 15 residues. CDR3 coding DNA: TGTGCCAGCAGCCTAGGCGGGACAGGGATGGATACGCAGTATTTT. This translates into CASSLGGTGMDTQYF.

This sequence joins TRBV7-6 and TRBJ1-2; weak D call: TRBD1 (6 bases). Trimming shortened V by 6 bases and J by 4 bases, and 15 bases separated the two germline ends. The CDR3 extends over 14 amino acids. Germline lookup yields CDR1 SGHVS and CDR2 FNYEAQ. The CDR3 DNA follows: TGTGCCAGCAGGCCGGCGGGGGCTACCTATGGCTACACCTTC. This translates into CASRPAGATYGYTF.

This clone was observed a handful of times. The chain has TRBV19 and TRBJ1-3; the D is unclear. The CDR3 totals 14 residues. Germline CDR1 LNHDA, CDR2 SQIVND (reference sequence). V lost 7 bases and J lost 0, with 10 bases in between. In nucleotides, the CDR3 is TGTGCCAGTACCCCCCTGAGCTCTGGAAACACCATATATTTT. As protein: CASTPLSSGNTIYF.

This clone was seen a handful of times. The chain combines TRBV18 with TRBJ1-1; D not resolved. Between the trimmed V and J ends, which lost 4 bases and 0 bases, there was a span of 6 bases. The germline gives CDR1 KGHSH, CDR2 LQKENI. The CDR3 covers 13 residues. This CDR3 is CASSLTMNTEAFF. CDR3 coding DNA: TGTGCCAGCTCACTTACAATGAACACTGAAGCTTTCTTT.

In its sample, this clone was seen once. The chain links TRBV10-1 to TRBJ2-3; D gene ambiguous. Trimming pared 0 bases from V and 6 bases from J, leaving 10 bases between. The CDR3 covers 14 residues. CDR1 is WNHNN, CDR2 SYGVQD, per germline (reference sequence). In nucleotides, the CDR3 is TGCGCCAGCAGTGAGTCGGTAGTCGCGGATACGCAGTATTTT. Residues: CASSESVVADTQYF.

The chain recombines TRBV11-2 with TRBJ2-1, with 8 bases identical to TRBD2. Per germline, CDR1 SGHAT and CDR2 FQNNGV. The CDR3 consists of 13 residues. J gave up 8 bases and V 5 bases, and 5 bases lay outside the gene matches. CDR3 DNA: TGTGCCAGCAGCACTAGGGGACTAGATGAGCAGTTCTTC. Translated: CASSTRGLDEQFF.

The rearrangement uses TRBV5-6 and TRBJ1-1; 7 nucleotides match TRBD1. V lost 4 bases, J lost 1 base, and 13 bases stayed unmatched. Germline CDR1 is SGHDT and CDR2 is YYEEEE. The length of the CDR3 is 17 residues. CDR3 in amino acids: CASSAGTDSWPNTEAFF. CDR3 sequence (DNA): TGTGCCAGCAGCGCCGGGACAGACTCATGGCCGAACACTGAAGCTTTCTTT.

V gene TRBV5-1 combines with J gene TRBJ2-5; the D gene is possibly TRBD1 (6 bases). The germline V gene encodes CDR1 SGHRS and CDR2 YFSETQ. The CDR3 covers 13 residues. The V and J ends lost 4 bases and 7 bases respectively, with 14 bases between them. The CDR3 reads CASSLGQQGTQYF. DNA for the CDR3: TGCGCCAGCAGCCTAGGACAGCAGGGGACCCAGTACTTC.

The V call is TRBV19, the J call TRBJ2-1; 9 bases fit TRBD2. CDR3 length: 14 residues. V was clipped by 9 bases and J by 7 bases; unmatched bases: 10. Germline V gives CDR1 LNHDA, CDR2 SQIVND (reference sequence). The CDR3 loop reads CASRSAGGPNEQFF. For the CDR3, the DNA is TGTGCCAGCCGTTCTGCGGGAGGGCCAAATGAGCAGTTCTTC.

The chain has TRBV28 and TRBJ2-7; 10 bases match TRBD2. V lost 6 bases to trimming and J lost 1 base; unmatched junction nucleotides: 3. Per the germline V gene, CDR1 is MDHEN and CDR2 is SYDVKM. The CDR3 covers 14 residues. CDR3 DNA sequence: TGTGCCAGCAGAAGCGGGGGGGGATCCTACGAGCAGTACTTC. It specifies CASRSGGGSYEQYF. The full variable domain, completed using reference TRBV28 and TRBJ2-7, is DVKVTQSSRYLVKRTGEKVFLECVQDMDHENMFWYRQDPGLGLRLIYFSYDVKMKEKGDIPEGYSVSREKKERFSLILESASTNQTSMYLCASRSGGGSYEQYFGPGTRLTVT.

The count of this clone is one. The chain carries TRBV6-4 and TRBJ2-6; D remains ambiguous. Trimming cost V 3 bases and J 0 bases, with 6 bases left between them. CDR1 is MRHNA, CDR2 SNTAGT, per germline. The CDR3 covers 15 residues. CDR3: CASSDLSSGANVLTF. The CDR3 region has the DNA TGTGCCAGCAGTGATCTAAGCTCTGGGGCCAACGTCCTGACTTTC.

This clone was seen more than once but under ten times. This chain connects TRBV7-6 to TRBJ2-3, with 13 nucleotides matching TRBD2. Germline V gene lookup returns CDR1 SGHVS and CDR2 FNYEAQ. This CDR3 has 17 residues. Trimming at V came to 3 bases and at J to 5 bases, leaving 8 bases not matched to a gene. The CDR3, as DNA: TGTGCCAGCAGCTTTTCGGGACTAGCGGGGTCGGGAGATACGCAGTATTTT. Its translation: CASSFSGLAGSGDTQYF.

The CDR3 region has the DNA TGTGCCAGCAGCCAGACTGGGACACTGAAGCTGTTTTTT. Amino acids: CASSQTGTLKLFF. V is TRBV7-9 and J is TRBJ1-4, with D maybe TRBD1 (6 bases). Per germline, CDR1 SEHNR and CDR2 FQNEAQ (reference sequence). V was clipped by 5 bases and J by 14 bases, with 18 bases between them. The CDR3 runs 13 residues.

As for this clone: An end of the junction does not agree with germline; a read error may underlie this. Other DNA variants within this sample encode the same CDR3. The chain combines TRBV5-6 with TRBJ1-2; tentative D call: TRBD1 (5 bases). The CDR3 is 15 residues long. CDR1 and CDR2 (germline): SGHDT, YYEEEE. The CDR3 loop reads CASSPRHGGNYGYTF. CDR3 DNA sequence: TGCGCCAGCAGCCCCAGGCACGGGGGTAACTATGGCTACACCTTC.

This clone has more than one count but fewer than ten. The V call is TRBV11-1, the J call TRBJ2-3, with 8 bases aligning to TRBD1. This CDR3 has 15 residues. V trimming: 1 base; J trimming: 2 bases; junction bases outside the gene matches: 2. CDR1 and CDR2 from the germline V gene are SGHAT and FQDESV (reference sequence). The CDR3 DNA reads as TGTGCCAGCAGCTTAGGGGACAGGTCCACAGATACGCAGTATTTT. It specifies CASSLGDRSTDTQYF. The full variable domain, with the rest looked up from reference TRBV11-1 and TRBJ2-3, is EAEVAQSPRYKITEKSQAVAFWCDPISGHATLYWYRQILGQGPELLVQFQDESVVDDSQLPKDRFSAERLKGVDSTLKIQPAELGDSAMYLCASSLGDRSTDTQYFGPGTRLTVL.